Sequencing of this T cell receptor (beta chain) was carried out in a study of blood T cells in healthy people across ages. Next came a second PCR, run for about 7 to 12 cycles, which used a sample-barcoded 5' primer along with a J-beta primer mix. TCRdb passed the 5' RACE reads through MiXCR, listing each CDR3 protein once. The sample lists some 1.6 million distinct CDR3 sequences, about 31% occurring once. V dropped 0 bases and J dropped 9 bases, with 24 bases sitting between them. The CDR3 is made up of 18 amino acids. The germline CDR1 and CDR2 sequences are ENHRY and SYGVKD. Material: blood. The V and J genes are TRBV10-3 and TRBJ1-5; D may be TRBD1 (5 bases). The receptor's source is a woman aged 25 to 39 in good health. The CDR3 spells CAISESPTDIGNMVPQHF. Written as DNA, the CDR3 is TGTGCCATCAGTGAGTCTCCGACAGACATCGGCAACATGGTGCCCCAGCATTTT.